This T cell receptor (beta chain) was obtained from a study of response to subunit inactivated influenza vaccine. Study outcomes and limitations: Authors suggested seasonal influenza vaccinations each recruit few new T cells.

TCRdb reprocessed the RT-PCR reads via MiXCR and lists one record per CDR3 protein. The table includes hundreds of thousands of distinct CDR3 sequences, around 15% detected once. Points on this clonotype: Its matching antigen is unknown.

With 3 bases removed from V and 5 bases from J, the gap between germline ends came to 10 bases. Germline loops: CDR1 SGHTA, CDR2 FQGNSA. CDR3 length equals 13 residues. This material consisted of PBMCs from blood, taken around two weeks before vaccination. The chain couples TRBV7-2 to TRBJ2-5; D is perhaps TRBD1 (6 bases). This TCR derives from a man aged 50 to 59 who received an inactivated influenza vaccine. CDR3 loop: CASSFYREETQYF. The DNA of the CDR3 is TGTGCCAGCAGCTTCTACAGGGAGGAGACCCAGTACTTC. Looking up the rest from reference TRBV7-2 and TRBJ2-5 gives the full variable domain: GAGVSQSPSNKVTEKGKDVELRCDPISGHTALYWYRQSLGQGLEFLIYFQGNSAPDKSGLPSDRFSAERTGGSVSTLTIQRTQQEDSAVYLCASSFYREETQYFGPGTRLLVL.